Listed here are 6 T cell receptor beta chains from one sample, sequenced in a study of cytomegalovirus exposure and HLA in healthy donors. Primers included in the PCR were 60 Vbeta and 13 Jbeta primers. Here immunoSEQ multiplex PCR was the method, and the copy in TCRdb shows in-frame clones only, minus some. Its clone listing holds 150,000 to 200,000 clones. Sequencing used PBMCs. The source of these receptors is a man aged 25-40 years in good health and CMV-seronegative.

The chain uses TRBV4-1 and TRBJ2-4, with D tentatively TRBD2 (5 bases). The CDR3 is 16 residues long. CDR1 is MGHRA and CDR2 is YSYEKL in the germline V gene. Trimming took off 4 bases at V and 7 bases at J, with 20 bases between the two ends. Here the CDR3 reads CASSPEGSQRGNIQYF. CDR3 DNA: TGCGCCAGCAGCCCTGAAGGTTCCCAGAGAGGGAACATTCAGTACTTC.

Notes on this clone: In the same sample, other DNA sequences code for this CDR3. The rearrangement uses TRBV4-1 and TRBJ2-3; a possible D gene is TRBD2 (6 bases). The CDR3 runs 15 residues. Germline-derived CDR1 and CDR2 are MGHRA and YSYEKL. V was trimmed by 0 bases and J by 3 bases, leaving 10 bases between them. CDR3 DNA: TGCGCCAGCAGCCAAGAGCGGGGTCGAACAGATACGCAGTATTTT. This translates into CASSQERGRTDTQYF.

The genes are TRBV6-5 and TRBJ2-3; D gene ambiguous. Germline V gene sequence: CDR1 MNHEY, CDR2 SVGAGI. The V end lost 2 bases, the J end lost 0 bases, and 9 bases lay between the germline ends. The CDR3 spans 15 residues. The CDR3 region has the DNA TGTGCCAGCAGTTACGGTAAAACTAGCACAGATACGCAGTATTTT. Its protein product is CASSYGKTSTDTQYF.

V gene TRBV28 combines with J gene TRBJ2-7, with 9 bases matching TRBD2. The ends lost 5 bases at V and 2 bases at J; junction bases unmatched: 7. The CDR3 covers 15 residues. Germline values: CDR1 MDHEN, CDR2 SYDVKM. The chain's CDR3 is CASSLPAGGPYEQYF. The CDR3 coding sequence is TGTGCCAGCAGTCTCCCAGCGGGAGGACCCTACGAGCAGTACTTC.

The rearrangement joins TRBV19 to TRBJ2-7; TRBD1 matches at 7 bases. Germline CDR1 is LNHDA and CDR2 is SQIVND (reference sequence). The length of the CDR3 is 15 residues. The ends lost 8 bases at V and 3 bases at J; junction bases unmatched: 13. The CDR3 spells CASSPDRVFDYEQYF. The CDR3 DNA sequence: TGTGCCAGTTCTCCTGACAGGGTGTTTGACTACGAGCAGTACTTC.

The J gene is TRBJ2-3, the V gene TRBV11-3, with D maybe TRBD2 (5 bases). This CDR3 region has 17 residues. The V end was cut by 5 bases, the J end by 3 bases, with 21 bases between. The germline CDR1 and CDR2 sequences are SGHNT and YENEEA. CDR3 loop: CASSARGSFGSTDTQYF. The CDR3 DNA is TGTGCCAGCAGCGCCCGAGGGTCATTTGGGTCAACAGATACGCAGTATTTT.